The 30 T cell receptor beta chains reported below all come from one sample, sequenced in a study of blood T cell repertoires in COVID-19. Sequenced by immunoSEQ multiplex PCR; TCRdb stores in-frame clones only, minus some. The table shows about 75,000 clones, with roughly 90% occurring only once. Sequencing was carried out using peripheral blood. The receptors shown here come from a human donor in a cohort sampled during active COVID-19.

The chain uses TRBV6-2 or TRBV6-3 and TRBJ2-7, with 11 bases lining up with TRBD2. The germline CDR1 and CDR2 sequences are MNHEY and SVGEGT. After removal of 0 bases from V and 0 bases from J, the junction contained 1 base not matched to a gene. The CDR3 spans 16 residues. CDR3 region: CASSYSTSGASYEQYF. CDR3 DNA: TGTGCCAGCAGTTACTCGACTAGCGGGGCCTCCTACGAGCAGTACTTC.

CDR3 sequence (DNA): TGTGCCTGGAGTGAGGACTACTCCTACGAGCAGTACTTC. Its translation: CAWSEDYSYEQYF. This rearrangement joins TRBV30 to TRBJ2-7; maybe TRBD2 (6 bases). Trimming left V 1 base short and J 0 bases short, with 7 bases between. The CDR3 length is 13 residues. The germline V gene encodes CDR1 GTSNPN and CDR2 SVGIG (reference sequence).

Only one count was recorded for this clone. The chain combines TRBV2 with TRBJ2-2; tentatively, D is TRBD1 (6 bases). Germline assignment: CDR1 SNHLY and CDR2 FYNNEI. This CDR3 comprises 17 residues. V was cut by 5 bases and J by 3 bases, with 19 bases left in between. The CDR3 loop is CASSSTGLSRDTGELFF. CDR3 nucleotides: TGTGCCAGCAGTTCTACAGGGTTATCCAGGGACACCGGGGAGCTGTTTTTT. Based on the CDR3 plus reference TRBV2 and TRBJ2-2, the full variable domain is EPEVTQTPSHQVTQMGQEVILRCVPISNHLYFYWYRQILGQKVEFLVSFYNNEISEKSEIFDDQFSVERPDGSNFTLKIRSTKLEDSAMYFCASSSTGLSRDTGELFFGEGSRLTVL.

The chain's CDR3 is CASSSYSGLAGFSYNEQFF. In nucleotides, the CDR3 is TGTGCCAGCAGTTCCTATTCCGGACTAGCGGGGTTCTCCTACAATGAGCAGTTCTTC. The rearrangement uses TRBV6-2 or TRBV6-3 and TRBJ2-1; 12 bases map to TRBD2. Germline V gene lookup returns CDR1 MNHEY and CDR2 SVGEGT. CDR3 length: 19 amino acids. The J segment lost 0 bases and the V segment lost 4 bases, leaving 10 bases of the junction unmatched.

This clone was seen a single time. The chain uses TRBV12-3 or TRBV12-4 and TRBJ1-1; D call uncertain. Trimming pared 8 bases from V and 0 bases from J, leaving 7 bases between. CDR3 length: 12 amino acids. CDR3 DNA: TGTGCCAGCCGGGAGTTGAACACTGAAGCTTTCTTT. Protein sequence: CASRELNTEAFF.

The chain joins TRBV18 to TRBJ2-5; 9 bases are a match to TRBD1. Germline values: CDR1 KGHSH, CDR2 LQKENI. The CDR3 has 12 amino acids. V shed 5 bases, J shed 5 bases, and the junction held 0 bases outside the gene matches. Written as DNA, the CDR3 is TGTGCCAGCTCAGACAGGGGGGAGACCCAGTACTTC. Translated: CASSDRGETQYF.

The chain joins TRBV6-5 to TRBJ2-5; TRBD1 agrees at 10 bases. The junction had 6 bases not matched to a gene; V was cut back by 2 bases and J by 3 bases. This CDR3 has 16 residues. Looked up from germline, CDR1 is MNHEY and CDR2 is SVGAGI. CDR3 sequence (DNA): TGTGCCAGCAGTTACGTGAGGGGACAGGGGAAAGAGACCCAGTACTTC. Translation: CASSYVRGQGKETQYF.

The V call is TRBV28, the J call TRBJ2-5; a weak D match, TRBD2 (5 bases). The CDR3 runs 15 residues. V lost 6 bases, J lost 5 bases, and 19 bases lay in between. The germline V gene encodes CDR1 MDHEN and CDR2 SYDVKM. The CDR3 DNA is TGTGCCAGCAGGCCTACCCCACTAGGGCGGGAGACCCAGTACTTC. Its translation: CASRPTPLGRETQYF.

The rearrangement links TRBV11-2 to TRBJ2-7; possible D gene TRBD1, 5 bases. Per germline, CDR1 SGHAT and CDR2 FQNNGV. Trimming removed 0 bases at V and 5 bases at J, with 11 bases between. There are 14 residues in the CDR3. The CDR3 here is CASSLDRALDEQYF. CDR3 nucleotide sequence: TGTGCCAGCAGCTTAGACAGGGCTCTCGACGAGCAGTACTTC.

The table lists this clone with a count of one. The CDR3 DNA follows: TGTGCCAGCAGCCGAACGACAGATAATTCACCCCTCCACTTT. As protein: CASSRTTDNSPLHF. The V gene is TRBV7-9, the J gene TRBJ1-6; TRBD1 is a possible D gene (5 bases). Germline CDR1 is SEHNR and CDR2 is FQNEAQ (reference sequence). Trimming took 5 bases from V and 5 from J, leaving 10 bases between them. This CDR3 region has 14 residues.

The chain carries TRBV4-3 and TRBJ1-2; 12 nucleotides agree with TRBD1. Germline trimming cut 4 bases from V and 8 bases from J; bases unmatched to any gene: 8. Looked up from germline, CDR1 is LGHNA and CDR2 is YSLEER. CDR3 length: 15 residues. CDR3: CASSLRGQGAGGYTF. Here the CDR3 DNA reads TGCGCCAGCAGCCTTCGGGGACAGGGGGCCGGGGGCTACACCTTC.

The chain has TRBV5-1 and TRBJ2-1, with D perhaps matching TRBD2 (6 bases). Germline lookup yields CDR1 SGHRS and CDR2 YFSETQ. There are 15 residues in the CDR3. V dropped 0 bases and J dropped 3 bases, with 10 bases sitting between them. This chain's CDR3 is CASSLAGEVYNEQFF. The CDR3 DNA reads as TGCGCCAGCAGCTTGGCGGGAGAAGTCTACAATGAGCAGTTCTTC.

The genes are TRBV4-3 and TRBJ1-4, with D uncertain. V lost 0 bases, J lost 8 bases, and 13 bases lay in between. CDR1 and CDR2 from the germline V gene are LGHNA and YSLEER. The CDR3 is 15 residues long. This CDR3 is CASSQDRGYSEKLFF. The CDR3 DNA is TGCGCCAGCAGCCAAGATCGAGGGTATTCGGAAAAACTGTTTTTT.

The chain has TRBV5-1 and TRBJ2-3, with 7 nucleotides matching TRBD1. The V gene's germline CDR1 is SGHRS and CDR2 YFSETQ. V shed 0 bases and J 6 bases; nucleotides not matched to a gene: 16. The CDR3 spans 18 residues. CDR3 residues: CASSLGGTRGGRFDTQYF. CDR3 DNA: TGCGCCAGCAGCTTGGGGGGGACCCGAGGGGGCCGCTTTGATACGCAGTATTTT.

This clone came up once. The rearrangement links TRBV5-5 to TRBJ2-1; TRBD2 matches 8 bases. V was clipped by 0 bases and J by 7 bases; unmatched bases: 6. Per germline, CDR1 SGHKS and CDR2 YYEKEE (reference sequence). CDR3 length equals 15 residues. CDR3 loop: CASSLAGGPSNEQFF. The CDR3 coding sequence is TGTGCCAGCAGCTTGGCGGGGGGGCCATCAAATGAGCAGTTCTTC.

The V and J genes are TRBV9 and TRBJ1-1; D perhaps matches TRBD1 (5 bases). V was clipped by 1 base and J by 1 base, with 5 bases between them. CDR1 is SGDLS and CDR2 is YYNGEE in the germline V gene. This CDR3 contains 13 residues. The CDR3 spells CASSVTGNTEAFF. In DNA form, the CDR3 reads TGTGCCAGCAGCGTAACAGGGAACACTGAAGCTTTCTTT.

This chain uses TRBV6-5 with TRBJ1-5; tentative D call: TRBD1 (5 bases). Trimming cost V 7 bases and J 4 bases, with 11 bases left between them. Germline-derived CDR1 and CDR2 are MNHEY and SVGAGI. This CDR3 is built from 13 residues. This CDR3 reads CASNQGYNQPQHF. CDR3 bases: TGTGCCAGCAATCAGGGTTATAATCAGCCCCAGCATTTT.

The V and J genes are TRBV11-2 and TRBJ2-2; 11 nucleotides agree with TRBD2. V lost 0 bases and J lost 4; bases outside the gene matches: 4. The germline V gene has CDR1 SGHAT and CDR2 FQNNGV. This CDR3 spans 17 amino acids. The DNA for the CDR3 is TGTGCCAGCAGCTTAGAGGTGCTAGCGGGAGGCACCGGGGAGCTGTTTTTT. Amino acids: CASSLEVLAGGTGELFF.

This chain joins TRBV6-6 and TRBJ1-2, with D unclear. V lost 8 bases and J lost 8, with 12 bases in between. This CDR3 comprises 11 residues. Germline lookup yields CDR1 MNHNY and CDR2 SVGAGI (reference sequence). The CDR3 is CASYYRGGYTF. The DNA for the CDR3 is TGTGCCAGCTATTACCGGGGAGGCTACACCTTC.

The V gene is TRBV5-4, the J gene TRBJ1-1, with a tentative D call TRBD1 (6 bases). CDR3 length equals 14 residues. Germline-derived CDR1 and CDR2 are SGHNT and YYREEE (reference sequence). Between the trimmed V and J ends, which lost 5 bases and 0 bases, there was a span of 11 bases. DNA for the CDR3: TGTGCCAGCAGTCGGGGGGGCATGAACACTGAAGCTTTCTTT. Translation gives CASSRGGMNTEAFF.

The genes are TRBV3-1 (or the pseudogene TRBV3-2) and TRBJ2-5; D might be TRBD2 (6 bases). V was shortened by 1 base and J by 3 bases, with 6 bases between the two germline ends. Looked up from germline, CDR1 is LGHDT and CDR2 is YNNKEL (reference sequence). The CDR3 consists of 13 residues. The CDR3 loop is CASSQGGEETQYF. The CDR3 nucleotides read TGTGCCAGCAGCCAAGGCGGGGAAGAGACCCAGTACTTC.

This clone appeared a few times. This chain connects TRBV19 to TRBJ1-5; D is unresolved. This CDR3 spans 12 amino acids. Trimming pared 5 bases from V and 4 bases from J, leaving 6 bases between. The germline gives CDR1 LNHDA, CDR2 SQIVND (reference sequence). CDR3 loop: CASSASNQPQHF. CDR3 DNA sequence: TGTGCCAGTAGTGCCAGTAATCAGCCCCAGCATTTT.

The gene calls are TRBV21-1 and TRBJ2-7; TRBD1, the table's D call, was not compared with the DNA. TRBV21-1 is flagged as a pseudogene. The CDR3 length is 16 residues. CDR3 loop: CASSLPGWTETYEQYF. DNA of the CDR3: TGTGCCAGCAGCCTCCCGGGATGGACAGAGACCTACGAGCAGTACTTC.

This clone was picked up a small number of times. This chain uses TRBV11-2 with TRBJ2-2; 9 nucleotides agree with TRBD2. This CDR3 comprises 14 residues. Germline V gene data show CDR1 as SGHAT and CDR2 as FQNNGV. Unmatched junction bases numbered 3, after V lost 5 bases and J lost 5 bases. CDR3 sequence reads: CASSGGRGTGELFF. The CDR3, as DNA: TGTGCCAGCAGCGGCGGGAGGGGGACCGGGGAGCTGTTTTTT.

There are a few counts of this clone. The chain links TRBV5-1 to TRBJ2-7, with 10 positions matching TRBD1. The germline V gene has CDR1 SGHRS and CDR2 YFSETQ. This CDR3 spans 15 amino acids. J lost 1 base, V lost 7 bases, and 8 bases had no gene match. The CDR3 DNA follows: TGCGCCAGCGAATCCGGGACAGGGGATTCCTACGAGCAGTACTTC. Protein sequence: CASESGTGDSYEQYF.

The rearrangement links TRBV4-3 to TRBJ1-1; TRBD1 agrees at 8 bases. The CDR3 totals 15 residues. Germline-derived CDR1 and CDR2 are LGHNA and YSLEER. The trim removed 4 bases at V and 0 bases at J, leaving 4 bases unmatched. CDR3 nucleotide sequence: TGCGCCAGCAGCCTGGGACAGGTCCTGAACACTGAAGCTTTCTTT. It is translated as CASSLGQVLNTEAFF.

The V gene is TRBV19, the J gene TRBJ1-2; 9 bases map to TRBD1. There are 15 residues in the CDR3. Germline-derived CDR1 and CDR2 are LNHDA and SQIVND (reference sequence). V shed 6 bases and J 3 bases; nucleotides not matched to a gene: 8. CDR3 in DNA: TGTGCCAGTAGAGACGACAGGGGGGAAGACTATGGCTACACCTTC. The encoded protein is CASRDDRGEDYGYTF.

The chain is built from TRBV7-8 and TRBJ1-1; 9 positions match TRBD1. Trimming removed 5 bases from V and 6 bases from J; junction bases left unmatched: 7. The CDR3 length is 14 residues. From germline, CDR1 is SGHVS and CDR2 FQNEAQ. DNA for the CDR3: TGTGCCAGCAGCATTCTACGGGACAGGGCTGAAGCTTTCTTT. This gives the protein CASSILRDRAEAFF. The whole variable domain, filled in from reference TRBV7-8 and TRBJ1-1, reads GAGVSQSPRYKVAKRGQDVALRCDPISGHVSLFWYQQALGQGPEFLTYFQNEAQLDKSGLPSDRFFAERPEGSVSTLKIQRTQQEDSAVYLCASSILRDRAEAFFGQGTRLTVV.

The chain employs TRBV27 and TRBJ1-1; possibly TRBD1 for D (6 bases). V lost 6 bases, J lost 1 base, and 12 bases lay in between. Germline CDR1 is MNHEY and CDR2 is SMNVEV (reference sequence). The CDR3 covers 14 residues. Here the CDR3 DNA reads TGTGCCAGCAGACCCGACAGGACGAACACTGAAGCTTTCTTT. It specifies CASRPDRTNTEAFF.

The gene calls are TRBV6-2 or TRBV6-3 and TRBJ1-4; D possibly corresponds to TRBD1 (5 bases). The CDR3 spans 14 residues. In germline, CDR1 is MNHEY, CDR2 SVGEGT. V lost 5 bases and J lost 6, with 13 bases in between. The CDR3 sequence is CASSSRRRDEKLFF. In DNA, the CDR3 is TGTGCCAGCAGTAGTCGTCGCAGGGATGAAAAACTGTTTTTT.